The 11 T cell receptor beta chains given below trace back to one sample, sequenced in a study of cytomegalovirus exposure and HLA in healthy donors. The PCR ran on 60 Vbeta and 13 Jbeta primers. This table comes from immunoSEQ multiplex PCR, and its TCRdb copy is limited to in-frame clones, with some not included. The sample has approximately 140,000 clones, about 86% seen once. The sequenced material came from PBMCs. Receptors were obtained from a man in his forties in good health and CMV-seropositive.

The chain carries TRBV7-3 and TRBJ2-2, with TRBD1 identical over 10 bases. V lost 5 bases, J lost 5 bases, and 8 bases stayed unmatched. Germline V lookup: CDR1 SGHTA, CDR2 FQGTGA. The CDR3 runs 16 residues. CDR3 amino acids: CASSKGDRGQTGELFF. For the CDR3, the DNA is TGTGCCAGCAGCAAGGGAGACAGGGGGCAGACCGGGGAGCTGTTTTTT.

This clone was seen a single time. The chain carries TRBV10-3 and TRBJ2-1; TRBD1 aligns across 8 bases. The CDR3 has 11 residues. V was clipped by 4 bases and J by 13 bases; unmatched bases: 3. Germline CDR1 reads ENHRY; CDR2 reads SYGVKD. CDR3 in amino acids: CAISVPGGQFF. The CDR3 region has the DNA TGTGCCATCAGTGTACCAGGGGGCCAGTTCTTC.

The chain uses TRBV15 and TRBJ2-1, with 9 positions matching TRBD2. Germline CDR1 reads LNHNV; CDR2 reads YYDKDF (reference sequence). The CDR3 length is 15 residues. Trimming removed 3 bases from V and 5 bases from J; junction bases left unmatched: 5. The chain's CDR3 is CATSSEPSGDNEQFF. The DNA of the CDR3 is TGTGCCACCAGCAGTGAGCCTAGCGGGGACAATGAGCAGTTCTTC.

The V call is TRBV6-5, the J call TRBJ1-4; D gene unclear. There are 15 residues in the CDR3. Trimming left V 5 bases short and J 0 bases short, with 10 bases between. From germline, CDR1 is MNHEY and CDR2 SVGAGI. The CDR3 nucleotides read TGTGCCAGCAGTCCTAACGCGGCAACTAATGAAAAACTGTTTTTT. Residues: CASSPNAATNEKLFF.

This chain connects TRBV25-1 to TRBJ2-5; TRBD1 matches at 9 bases. The tail of the sequence fits TRBJ2-7 better, so the J call may be wrong. The CDR3 has 17 amino acids. Germline V lookup: CDR1 MGHDK, CDR2 SYGVNS. The CDR3 DNA follows: TGTGCCAGCAGTCCAAAACTGGGGAGGGACAGGGACAACGAGCAGTACTTC. Amino acids: CASSPKLGRDRDNEQYF.

The chain is built from TRBV29-1 and TRBJ1-1; TRBD1 aligns across 8 bases. CDR3 size: 13 residues. The V segment lost 7 bases and the J segment 8 bases; nucleotides outside the gene matches: 12. Germline CDR1 reads SQVTM; CDR2 reads ANQGSEA. CDR3 in DNA: TGCAGCGCCTCCGGGACAGGACGAGGAGAAGCTTTCTTT. Translated, it gives CSASGTGRGEAFF. The variable domain in full, completed from reference TRBV29-1 and TRBJ1-1, reads SAVISQKPSRDICQRGTSLTIQCQVDSQVTMMFWYRQQPGQSLTLIATANQGSEATYESGFVIDKFPISRPNLTFSTLTVSNMSPEDSSIYLCSASGTGRGEAFFGQGTRLTVV.

The gene calls are TRBV18 and TRBJ2-5, with D perhaps matching TRBD1 (5 bases). Looked up from germline, CDR1 is KGHSH and CDR2 is LQKENI. V lost 2 bases, J lost 2 bases, and 9 bases lay in between. The CDR3 contains 14 residues. DNA for the CDR3: TGTGCCAGCTCACCAACCAGGGATCAAGAGACCCAGTACTTC. Translating gives CASSPTRDQETQYF.

This clone has only a few counts. The CDR3 nucleotides are TGTGCCAGCAGTGAAACCCCTGACAGGGGTCGGGCGGCTTTCTTT. It codes for CASSETPDRGRAAFF. This chain joins TRBV6-4 and TRBJ1-1; TRBD1 aligns across 8 bases. CDR3 length: 15 residues. V lost 3 bases and J lost 11; bases outside the gene matches: 14. The germline CDR1 and CDR2 sequences are MRHNA and SNTAGT.

This clone was seen just once. The rearrangement uses TRBV5-1 and TRBJ2-3; 7 bases match TRBD2. Trimming removed 1 base from V and 4 bases from J; junction bases left unmatched: 6. The germline gives CDR1 SGHRS, CDR2 YFSETQ. CDR3 length equals 15 residues. CDR3 sequence reads: CASSLLPGGPDTQYF. CDR3 coding DNA: TGCGCCAGCAGCTTGCTCCCGGGAGGACCAGATACGCAGTATTTT.

This chain links TRBV18 with TRBJ2-1; 9 nucleotides line up with TRBD1. The germline gives CDR1 KGHSH, CDR2 LQKENI. This CDR3 is 17 amino acids long. V was clipped by 0 bases and J by 8 bases; unmatched bases: 11. Here the CDR3 DNA reads TGTGCCAGCTCACCACCATTTTCAGGGACAGGGTACCATGAGCAGTTCTTC. This sequence encodes CASSPPFSGTGYHEQFF.

V usage is TRBV10-3 and J usage is TRBJ2-7; perhaps TRBD1 as D (6 bases). Germline V gene data show CDR1 as ENHRY and CDR2 as SYGVKD. CDR3 size: 15 residues. V dropped 7 bases and J dropped 0 bases, with 16 bases sitting between them. CDR3 DNA: TGTGCCATCACCGATGACAGGCTGTCCTCCTACGAGCAGTACTTC. Its translation: CAITDDRLSSYEQYF.